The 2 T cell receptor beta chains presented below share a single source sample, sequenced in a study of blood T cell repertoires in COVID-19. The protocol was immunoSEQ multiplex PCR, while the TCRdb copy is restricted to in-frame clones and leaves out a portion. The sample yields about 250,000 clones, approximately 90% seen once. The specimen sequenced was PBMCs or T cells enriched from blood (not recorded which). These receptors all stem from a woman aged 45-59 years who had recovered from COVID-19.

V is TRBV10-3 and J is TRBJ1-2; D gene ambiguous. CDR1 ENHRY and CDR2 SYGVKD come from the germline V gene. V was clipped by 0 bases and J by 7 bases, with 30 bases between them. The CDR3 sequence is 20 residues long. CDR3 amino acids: CAISESMGSSVAAAWGGYTF. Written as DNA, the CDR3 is TGTGCCATCAGTGAGTCGATGGGCTCTTCTGTGGCAGCGGCCTGGGGTGGCTACACCTTC.

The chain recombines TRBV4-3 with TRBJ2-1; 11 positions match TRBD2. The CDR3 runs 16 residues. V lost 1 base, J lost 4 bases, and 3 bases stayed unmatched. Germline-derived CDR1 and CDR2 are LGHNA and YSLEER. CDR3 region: CASSQVWTSGYNEQFF. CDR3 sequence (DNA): TGCGCCAGCAGCCAAGTCTGGACTAGCGGGTACAATGAGCAGTTCTTC.